This TCR beta chain came from a study of technical replicates of blood from a few donors. The V and J ends lost 3 bases and 2 bases, in that order; junction bases with no gene match: 5. This CDR3 has 15 residues. Germline values: CDR1 WNHNN, CDR2 SYGVQD (reference sequence). The table came from immunoSEQ multiplex PCR; TCRdb's copy has only in-frame clones and leaves some out. Of some 80,000 clones detected, about 91% appear once; the ten largest clones hold 0.27%. The TCR originated in a human donor in good health. The specimen was T cells isolated from PBMCs. This sequence joins TRBV10-1 and TRBJ2-7, with 9 bases fitting TRBD2. CDR3 bases: TGCGCCAGCAGTGATAGTTCTAGCGGGGCCTACGAGCAGTACTTC. This encodes CASSDSSSGAYEQYF.